Presented here are 2 T cell receptor beta chains from one specimen sequenced in a study of blood T cell repertoires in COVID-19. Generated by immunoSEQ multiplex PCR, the TCRdb table keeps only in-frame clones and is missing some. Among over 100,000 clones, about 89% were seen once, and the ten largest hold around 4.5%. Source material: peripheral blood. These receptors came from a man in his 60s with COVID-19, enrolled during active disease.

This chain connects TRBV6-5 to TRBJ1-4, with 8 bases aligning to TRBD1. The CDR3 loop spans 13 amino acids. Germline V gene data show CDR1 as MNHEY and CDR2 as SVGAGI. The trim removed 8 bases at V and 6 bases at J, leaving 5 bases unmatched. CDR3 amino acids: CASLTGADEKLFF. DNA of the CDR3: TGTGCCAGCCTGACAGGGGCTGATGAAAAACTGTTTTTT.

The chain uses TRBV11-2 and TRBJ1-4; 7 positions agree with TRBD1. Looked up from germline, CDR1 is SGHAT and CDR2 is FQNNGV. The CDR3 consists of 15 residues. Trimming removed 2 bases from V and 7 bases from J; junction bases left unmatched: 7. As DNA, the CDR3 is TGTGCCAGCAGCTTATCCGCAGGGGGACGTGAAAAACTGTTTTTT. Translation: CASSLSAGGREKLFF. The full variable domain, completed using reference TRBV11-2 and TRBJ1-4, is EAGVAQSPRYKIIEKRQSVAFWCNPISGHATLYWYQQILGQGPKLLIQFQNNGVVDDSQLPKDRFSAERLKGVDSTLKIQPAKLEDSAVYLCASSLSAGGREKLFFGSGTQLSVL.